This paragraph reports one TCR beta chain. Its cognate antigen is unknown. Sequencing was performed with immunoSEQ multiplex PCR; in TCRdb, only in-frame clones are kept and a portion is missing. The table has over a thousand clones, 97% seen once. The sample is drawn from a study of T cells after posttransplantation cyclophosphamide. Study-wide points: Skin or GI-infiltrating T cells shared few TRB sequences with blood. Later post-transplant blood repertoires were often dominated by donor CD8+ memory clones.

This related bone marrow graft donor gave peripheral blood on the day of marrow donation. The naive gate required viable CD3+CD4+ or CD3+CD8+ cells with CCR7+CD45RA+CD45RO-CD95-CD27+CD28+ phenotype. The specimen sequenced was naive CD8+ T cells sorted from PBMCs. The source of this sequence is a woman aged 60-70 years in good health, CMV-negative, and a related stem cell transplant donor.

The CDR3 nucleotides read TGTGCCAGCAGTTTATCAGGGGATGTCTATGGCTACACCTTC. This codes for CASSLSGDVYGYTF. V and J are TRBV27 and TRBJ1-2; D might be TRBD1 (5 bases). V lost 0 bases, J lost 4 bases, and 9 bases lay in between. This CDR3 is built from 14 residues. CDR1 and CDR2 (germline): MNHEY, SMNVEV (reference sequence).